These 21 T cell receptor beta chains share one sample of origin, sequenced in a study of Ad26.COV2.S vaccination and SARS-CoV-2 variants (dated by TCRdb to the early 2020s). Library preparation used the immunoSEQ multiplex PCR assay. What TCRdb holds here is the immuneACCESS table cut down to in-frame rearrangements. Part of the clones is not present; checked against another copy, under half of the missing clones reflect an unresolved V gene, and the others are unexplained. The sample has 350,000 to 600,000 clones on record, around 89% of them singletons. The top ten constitute around 1.6% of the sample. The sample's treatment or condition, from its label and the paper: around 19 received Ad26.COV2.S at low or high dose, single or two shots; roughly five received placebo; per-sample allocation not given. Repertoires of vaccine and placebo recipients were sequenced from samples collected on day 63 after the first injection.

The sequenced sample was peripheral blood, obtained in a trial of Ad26.COV2.S vaccine versus placebo. The receptors were sampled from a person between 18 and 65 years old who received the Ad26.COV2.S COVID-19 vaccine or a placebo.

This clone has just a few counts. The chain employs TRBV19 and TRBJ1-1, with no clear D. Germline V gene lookup returns CDR1 LNHDA and CDR2 SQIVND (reference sequence). The CDR3 is 12 residues long. The V gene lost 4 bases and the J gene lost 5 bases, with 8 bases spanning the gap. CDR3 sequence reads: CASSNRRTEAFF. CDR3 bases: TGTGCCAGTAGTAATCGGAGGACTGAAGCTTTCTTT.

The CDR3 region has the DNA TGCGCCAGCAGCGCCGGTTGGGGGCCCGCAGATACGCAGTATTTT. It specifies CASSAGWGPADTQYF. The V call is TRBV5-1, the J call TRBJ2-3; weak D call: TRBD1 (6 bases). CDR3 length equals 15 residues. The ends were cut back, 4 bases at V and 4 bases at J, with 16 bases in the middle. Germline-derived CDR1 and CDR2 are SGHRS and YFSETQ.

The chain recombines TRBV24-1 with TRBJ2-1, with D perhaps given as TRBD1 or TRBD2 (5 bases each). The CDR3 totals 15 residues. Germline loops: CDR1 KGHDR, CDR2 SFDVKD. The ends were cut back, 7 bases at V and 6 bases at J, with 18 bases in the middle. This chain's CDR3 is CATSGAEPRGNEQFF. In DNA form, the CDR3 reads TGTGCCACCAGCGGGGCGGAGCCCCGGGGCAATGAGCAGTTCTTC.

This clone was seen only once. V gene TRBV7-8 combines with J gene TRBJ2-7; the D gene is possibly TRBD2 (6 bases). V lost 1 base and J 2 bases, leaving 15 bases between the germline ends. Germline V gives CDR1 SGHVS, CDR2 FQNEAQ. This CDR3 contains 16 residues. CDR3 DNA sequence: TGTGCCAGCAGCTTAGGTTGGGGGGTCGGTACCTACGAGCAGTACTTC. This codes for CASSLGWGVGTYEQYF.

J is TRBJ1-1 and V is TRBV6-1; 10 bases are shared with TRBD1. V was pared by 6 bases and J by 11 bases, with 18 bases of the junction left unmatched. Per germline, CDR1 MNHNS and CDR2 SASEGT. CDR3 length: 16 amino acids. The CDR3 nucleotides read TGTGCCAGCAGCGAAATCGGACAGGGGGTTCCTTTGGGGGCTTTCTTT. This translates into CASSEIGQGVPLGAFF.

This chain joins TRBV4-1 and TRBJ1-3; the D is unclear. CDR3 length: 14 residues. Trimming shortened V by 1 base and J by 1 base, and 5 bases separated the two germline ends. Germline CDR1 MGHRA, CDR2 YSYEKL. This chain's CDR3 is CASSQARSGNTIYF. The CDR3 DNA follows: TGCGCCAGCAGCCAAGCCAGATCTGGAAACACCATATATTTT.

The rearrangement joins TRBV28 to TRBJ2-7; D unresolved. V lost 4 bases and J lost 4, with 17 bases in between. Germline assignment: CDR1 MDHEN and CDR2 SYDVKM. CDR3 length: 15 amino acids. The CDR3 nucleotides are TGTGCCAGCAGTTCTCATTTCCCCTTAGGGTACGAGCAGTACTTC. This codes for CASSSHFPLGYEQYF.

The chain uses TRBV5-1 and TRBJ2-5; possibly TRBD2 for D (6 bases). The germline V gene encodes CDR1 SGHRS and CDR2 YFSETQ. The CDR3 totals 15 residues. Trimming took 3 bases from V and 2 from J, leaving 14 bases between them. The CDR3 DNA is TGCGCCAGCAGCTCTGGGCCGGGACTTCAAGAGACCCAGTACTTC. Translated, it gives CASSSGPGLQETQYF. Supplemented by reference TRBV5-1 and TRBJ2-5, the full variable domain reads KAGVTQTPRYLIKTRGQQVTLSCSPISGHRSVSWYQQTPGQGLQFLFEYFSETQRNKGNFPGRFSGRQFSNSRSEMNVSTLELGDSALYLCASSSGPGLQETQYFGPGTRLLVL.

CDR3 residues: CASGRGYTGELFF. Here the CDR3 DNA reads TGCGCCAGCGGCCGTGGGTACACCGGGGAGCTGTTTTTT. The V call is TRBV4-1, the J call TRBJ2-2; no firm D call. With 8 bases removed from V and 3 bases from J, the gap between germline ends came to 10 bases. Germline values: CDR1 MGHRA, CDR2 YSYEKL. The CDR3 has 13 amino acids.

V usage is TRBV19 and J usage is TRBJ1-6, with 7 bases lining up with TRBD1. The V gene end was trimmed by 9 bases and the J gene end by 6 bases; junction bases not matched to a gene: 5. The length of the CDR3 is 13 residues. Germline CDR1 LNHDA, CDR2 SQIVND (reference sequence). CDR3 in DNA: TGTGCCAGCAGCGGACAGGTTAATTCACCCCTCCACTTT. Protein sequence: CASSGQVNSPLHF.

The chain joins TRBV10-3 to TRBJ1-3; the D gene is possibly TRBD1 (5 bases). CDR1 and CDR2 from the germline V gene are ENHRY and SYGVKD. The germline V and J ends were trimmed by 3 bases and 8 bases, with 11 bases remaining between them. The CDR3 extends over 13 amino acids. CDR3 nucleotide sequence: TGTGCCATCAGTGACGCAGGGATAGACACCATATATTTT. Amino acid sequence: CAISDAGIDTIYF.

The chain recombines TRBV5-1 with TRBJ2-1; 10 nucleotides match TRBD1. The CDR3 sequence is 17 residues long. The V segment lost 0 bases and the J segment 6 bases; nucleotides outside the gene matches: 9. CDR1 is SGHRS, CDR2 YFSETQ, per germline. The chain's CDR3 is CASSLDTWDRGANEQFF. In nucleotides, the CDR3 is TGCGCCAGCAGCTTGGATACTTGGGACAGGGGCGCCAATGAGCAGTTCTTC.

V and J are TRBV2 and TRBJ1-1; D remains ambiguous. V was clipped by 7 bases and J by 0 bases, with 9 bases between them. Germline lookup yields CDR1 SNHLY and CDR2 FYNNEI. The CDR3 spans 13 residues. For the CDR3, the DNA is TGTGCCAGCAAAGGTGCCATGAACACTGAAGCTTTCTTT. Protein sequence: CASKGAMNTEAFF.

The chain is built from TRBV19 and TRBJ1-3; no clear D gene. CDR3 length: 13 residues. The V and J ends lost 0 bases and 3 bases respectively, with 3 bases between them. Germline-derived CDR1 and CDR2 are LNHDA and SQIVND (reference sequence). The chain's CDR3 is CASSIEVGNTIYF. In DNA form, the CDR3 reads TGTGCCAGTAGTATAGAAGTTGGAAACACCATATATTTT.

This chain joins TRBV5-1 and TRBJ2-1; 8 nucleotides agree with TRBD1. J gave up 2 bases and V 3 bases, and 10 bases lay outside the gene matches. CDR1 and CDR2 from the germline V gene are SGHRS and YFSETQ. This CDR3 has 17 residues. CDR3 in DNA: TGCGCCAGCAGCTACTCTGCCGGGACAGGAACCTACAATGAGCAGTTCTTC. This translates into CASSYSAGTGTYNEQFF.

In regard to this clone: This CDR3 is also generated by other DNA sequences in the sample. V and J are TRBV19 and TRBJ1-5; the match to TRBD1 covers 8 bases. Trimming took 6 bases from V and 2 from J; bases not matched to a gene: 6. The CDR3 totals 15 residues. The germline V gene has CDR1 LNHDA and CDR2 SQIVND (reference sequence). The chain's CDR3 is CASRPDRGGNQPQHF. The DNA for the CDR3 is TGTGCCAGTAGACCCGACAGGGGTGGCAATCAGCCCCAGCATTTT.

The chain links TRBV6-6 to TRBJ1-4; no clear D gene. Germline-derived CDR1 and CDR2 are MNHNY and SVGAGI (reference sequence). V lost 8 bases and J lost 7, with 8 bases in between. The CDR3 length is 11 residues. CDR3 coding DNA: TGTGCCAGCGCACCCGGTGAAAAACTGTTTTTT. This sequence encodes CASAPGEKLFF.

This rearrangement joins TRBV28 to TRBJ1-1; no reliable D call. Germline V gives CDR1 MDHEN, CDR2 SYDVKM. Trimming took off 3 bases at V and 1 base at J, with 6 bases between the two ends. CDR3 length equals 13 residues. As DNA, the CDR3 is TGTGCCAGCAGTTTTGAGCCGAACACTGAAGCTTTCTTT. Amino acid sequence: CASSFEPNTEAFF.

The rearrangement uses TRBV18 and TRBJ2-3; the D gene is possibly TRBD2 (5 bases). The germline V gene encodes CDR1 KGHSH and CDR2 LQKENI. CDR3 length equals 15 residues. With 3 bases removed from V and 0 bases from J, the gap between germline ends came to 10 bases. In nucleotides, the CDR3 is TGTGCCAGCTCACCCCTAGCCCCAAGCACAGATACGCAGTATTTT. Residues: CASSPLAPSTDTQYF.

The chain carries TRBV13 and TRBJ2-1, with TRBD2 matching 15 bases. This CDR3 has 18 residues. The germline CDR1 and CDR2 sequences are PRHDT and FYEKMQ (reference sequence). V trimming: 1 base; J trimming: 7 bases; junction bases outside the gene matches: 8. The CDR3: CASSLVGWTSGRGNEQFF. The CDR3 coding sequence is TGTGCCAGCAGCTTAGTTGGTTGGACTAGCGGGAGGGGTAATGAGCAGTTCTTC.

To note about this clone: Other DNA sequences in the sample encode the same CDR3. J is TRBJ2-3 and V is TRBV7-2, with D possibly TRBD1 on 5 matching bases. Between the trimmed V and J ends, which lost 3 bases and 4 bases, there was a span of 14 bases. CDR1 and CDR2 from the germline V gene are SGHTA and FQGNSA. The CDR3 has 15 residues. CDR3 sequence (DNA): TGTGCCAGCAGCTTGGGTCAGGGTTTCGCAGATACGCAGTATTTT. It is translated as CASSLGQGFADTQYF.